This T cell receptor beta chain was profiled in a study of T-cell reconstitution after alpha-beta-depleted transplantation in children. Preparation of the TCRbeta library was carried out with unique molecular identifiers. TCRdb itself ran the PCR reads through MiXCR, one entry per CDR3 protein. The table has more than 90,000 distinct CDR3 sequences, about 8% seen once; the top ten hold more than 6.5%. This clonotype was detected many times. The CDR3 has 11 residues. The V end lost 7 bases, the J end lost 7 bases, and 11 bases lay between the germline ends. Germline V gene data show CDR1 as DFQATT and CDR2 as SNEGSKA (reference sequence).

Sequencing was performed on PBMCs from the stem cell graft donor, taken from the stem cell graft. The TCR was taken from a human donor who donated a stem cell graft to a child with congenital amegakaryocytic thrombocytopenia. V and J are TRBV20-1 and TRBJ2-1, with unresolved D. The CDR3 DNA is TGCAGTGTTGTACCTGAGAATGAGCAGTTCTTC. Translating it yields CSVVPENEQFF.